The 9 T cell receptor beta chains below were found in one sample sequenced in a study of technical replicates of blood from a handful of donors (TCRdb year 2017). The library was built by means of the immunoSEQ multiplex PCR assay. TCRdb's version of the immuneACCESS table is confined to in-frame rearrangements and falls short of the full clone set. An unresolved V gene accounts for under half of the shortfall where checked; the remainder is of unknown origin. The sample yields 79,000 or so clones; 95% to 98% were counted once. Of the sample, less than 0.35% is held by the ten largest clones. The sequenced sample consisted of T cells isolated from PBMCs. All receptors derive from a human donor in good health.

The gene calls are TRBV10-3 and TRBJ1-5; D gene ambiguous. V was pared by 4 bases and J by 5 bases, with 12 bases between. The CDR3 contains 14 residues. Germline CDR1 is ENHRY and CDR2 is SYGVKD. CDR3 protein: CAISAERDYQPQHF. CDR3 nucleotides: TGTGCCATCAGTGCCGAGAGGGATTATCAGCCCCAGCATTTT.

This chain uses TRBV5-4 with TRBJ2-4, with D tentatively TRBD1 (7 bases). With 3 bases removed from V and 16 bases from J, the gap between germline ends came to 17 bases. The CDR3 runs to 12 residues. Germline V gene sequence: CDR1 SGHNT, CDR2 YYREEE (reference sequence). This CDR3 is CASSSGDSPRYF. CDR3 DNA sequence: TGTGCCAGCAGCTCGGGGGACAGTCCCCGATACTTC.

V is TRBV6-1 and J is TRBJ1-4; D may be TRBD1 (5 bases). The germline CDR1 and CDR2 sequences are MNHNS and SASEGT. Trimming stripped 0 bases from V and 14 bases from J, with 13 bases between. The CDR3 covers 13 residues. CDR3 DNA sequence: TGTGCCAGCAGTGAAGCGCGCGGGGGTAGCCTGTTTTTT. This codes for CASSEARGGSLFF.

The CDR3 DNA is TGTGCCAGCAGCTTCCCAGCGGGAGCCGAGCAGTACTTC. As protein: CASSFPAGAEQYF. This chain connects TRBV7-9 to TRBJ2-7; TRBD2 agrees at 8 bases. The CDR3 runs to 13 residues. V was pared by 3 bases and J by 6 bases, with 4 bases of the junction left unmatched. Per germline, CDR1 SEHNR and CDR2 FQNEAQ (reference sequence).

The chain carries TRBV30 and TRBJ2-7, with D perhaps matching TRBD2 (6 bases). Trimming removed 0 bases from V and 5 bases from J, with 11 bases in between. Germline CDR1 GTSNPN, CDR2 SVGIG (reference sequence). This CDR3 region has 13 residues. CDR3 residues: CAWSVSGAHEQYF. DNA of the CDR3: TGTGCCTGGAGTGTCTCGGGAGCACACGAGCAGTACTTC.

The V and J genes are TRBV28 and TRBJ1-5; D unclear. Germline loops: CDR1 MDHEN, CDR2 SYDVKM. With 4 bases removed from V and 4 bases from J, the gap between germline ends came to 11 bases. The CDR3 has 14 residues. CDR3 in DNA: TGTGCCAGCAGTTCAGTCCCCGTAAATCAGCCCCAGCATTTT. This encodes CASSSVPVNQPQHF.

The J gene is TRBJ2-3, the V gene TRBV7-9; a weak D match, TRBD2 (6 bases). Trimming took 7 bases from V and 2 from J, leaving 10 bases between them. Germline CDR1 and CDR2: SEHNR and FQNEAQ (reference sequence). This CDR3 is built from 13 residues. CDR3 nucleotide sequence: TGTGCCAGCACCGGGACTTTCACAGATACGCAGTATTTT. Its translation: CASTGTFTDTQYF.

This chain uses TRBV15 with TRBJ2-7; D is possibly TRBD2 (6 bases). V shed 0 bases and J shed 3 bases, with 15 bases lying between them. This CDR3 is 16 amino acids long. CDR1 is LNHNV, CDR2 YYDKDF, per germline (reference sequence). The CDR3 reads CATSRDRGIMFYEQYF. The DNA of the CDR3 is TGTGCCACCAGCAGAGATCGCGGGATTATGTTCTACGAGCAGTACTTC.

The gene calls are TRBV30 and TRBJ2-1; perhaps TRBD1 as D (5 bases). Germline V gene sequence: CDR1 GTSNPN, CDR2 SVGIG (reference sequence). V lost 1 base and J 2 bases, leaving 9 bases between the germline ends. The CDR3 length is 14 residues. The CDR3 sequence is CAWSEGATYNEQFF. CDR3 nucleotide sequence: TGTGCCTGGAGTGAAGGGGCGACCTACAATGAGCAGTTCTTC.